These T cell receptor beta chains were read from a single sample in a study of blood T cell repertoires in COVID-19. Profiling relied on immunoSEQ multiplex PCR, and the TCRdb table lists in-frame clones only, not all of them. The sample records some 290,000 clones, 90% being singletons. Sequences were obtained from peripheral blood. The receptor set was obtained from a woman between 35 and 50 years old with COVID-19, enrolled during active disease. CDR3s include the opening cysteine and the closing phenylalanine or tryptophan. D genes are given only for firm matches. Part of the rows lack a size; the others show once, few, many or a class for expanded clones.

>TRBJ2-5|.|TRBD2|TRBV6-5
TGTGCCAGCAGTTACCTTCGGGGGGGGGAGACCCAGTACTTC
CASSYLRGGETQYF
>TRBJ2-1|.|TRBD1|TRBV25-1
TGTGCCAGCAGTGTCCAACCGCCGGGACAGGGGGCAAATGAGCAGTTCTTC
CASSVQPPGQGANEQFF
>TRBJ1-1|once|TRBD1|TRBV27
TGTGCCAGCAGTACCGGGACAGGGATAACTGAAGCTTTCTTT
CASSTGTGITEAFF
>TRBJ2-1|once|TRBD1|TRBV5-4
TGTGCCAGCAGCTCTCGGACAGGGACTTACAATGAGCAGTTCTTC
CASSSRTGTYNEQFF
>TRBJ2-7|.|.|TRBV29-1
TGCAGCGTTGAAACGCAGGGGACGGGCTACGAGCAGTACTTC
CSVETQGTGYEQYF
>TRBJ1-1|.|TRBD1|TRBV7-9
TGTGCCAGCAGCTTCCCCAAGGGACAGGGGGTGAACACTGAAGCTTTCTTT
CASSFPKGQGVNTEAFF
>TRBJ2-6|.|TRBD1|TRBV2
TGTGCCAGCACCTCGACAGGGAGTACGTCTGGGGCCAACGTCCTGACTTTC
CASTSTGSTSGANVLTF
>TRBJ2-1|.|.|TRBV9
TGTGCCAGCAGCGTAGAAGAGGAGAGCTCCTACAATGAGCAGTTCTTC
CASSVEEESSYNEQFF
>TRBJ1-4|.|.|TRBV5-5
TGTGCCAGCAGCTTGTTGGGGAGTGAAAAACTGTTTTTT
CASSLLGSEKLFF
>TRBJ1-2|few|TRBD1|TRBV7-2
TGTGCCAGCAGCAATCTCCCCGACAGGGCTTATGGCTACACCTTC
CASSNLPDRAYGYTF
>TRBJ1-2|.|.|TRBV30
TGTGCCTGGAGTCCCGGGGGAGGTAGGGGCTACACCTTC
CAWSPGGGRGYTF
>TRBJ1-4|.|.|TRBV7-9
TGTGCCAGCAGCACAAACGCTGGGGGGAAACTGTTTTTT
CASSTNAGGKLFF
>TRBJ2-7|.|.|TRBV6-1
TGTGCCAGCAGTGATGATGGGGGGTCCTACGAGCAGTACTTC
CASSDDGGSYEQYF
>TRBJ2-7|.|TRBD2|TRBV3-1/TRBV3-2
TGTGCCAGCAGCCAAGCAAGCGGGACCCCCTACGAGCAGTACTTC
CASSQASGTPYEQYF
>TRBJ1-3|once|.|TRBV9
TGTGCCAGCAGCGCCCGGGACACTTCCATCTCTGGAAACACCATATATTTT
CASSARDTSISGNTIYF
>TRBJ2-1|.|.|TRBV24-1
TGTGCCACCAGTGTTCTCAATGAGCAGTTCTTC
CATSVLNEQFF
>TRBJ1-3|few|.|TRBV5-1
TGCGCCAGCAGCTTGGTGGCAGGGGATGGAGACACCATATATTTT
CASSLVAGDGDTIYF
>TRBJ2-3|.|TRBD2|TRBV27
TGTGCCAGCAGTTTCATCGGGGGGGCTAGGGATACGCAGTATTTT
CASSFIGGARDTQYF
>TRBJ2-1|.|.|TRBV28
TGTGCCAGCAGTTTAGGCGGAGGGTCCTACAATGAGCAGTTCTTC
CASSLGGGSYNEQFF
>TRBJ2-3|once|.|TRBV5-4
TGTGCCAGCAGCGCGGATCTGTCTACTAGCACAGATACGCAGTATTTT
CASSADLSTSTDTQYF
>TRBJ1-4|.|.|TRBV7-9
TGTGCCAGCAGCCCAAGGAGGGGAGCAACTAATGAAAAACTGTTTTTT
CASSPRRGATNEKLFF
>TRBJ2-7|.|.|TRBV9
TGTGCCAGCAGCTCGAGCGGGCTCACCTACGAGCAGTACTTC
CASSSSGLTYEQYF
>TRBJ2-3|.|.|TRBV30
TGTGCCTGGAGTGTACGTGCAGGGGACCAACTCACAGATACGCAGTATTTT
CAWSVRAGDQLTDTQYF
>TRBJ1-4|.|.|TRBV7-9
TGTGCCAGCAGCTGGAGAGACAGGAAAGCAACTAATGAAAAACTGTTTTTT
CASSWRDRKATNEKLFF
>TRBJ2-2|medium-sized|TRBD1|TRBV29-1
TGCAGCGGCCGCTCCGGGACAGGCGACACCGGGGAGCTGTTTTTT
CSGRSGTGDTGELFF
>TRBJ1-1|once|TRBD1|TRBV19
TGTGCCAGTAGTGACAGGGCAAACACTGAAGCTTTCTTT
CASSDRANTEAFF
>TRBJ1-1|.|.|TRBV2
TGTGCCAGCAGTGAGGAAAGCAGGGGAAGCGGGGCTGAAGCTTTCTTT
CASSEESRGSGAEAFF